This T cell receptor beta chain was identified in a study of somatic mutations in cytotoxic T cells in rheumatoid arthritis. This clone occurred once. Trimming stripped 4 bases from V and 2 bases from J, with 11 bases between. Germline lookup yields CDR1 SQVTM and CDR2 ANQGSEA. The CDR3 totals 13 residues. This table comes from immunoSEQ multiplex PCR, and its TCRdb copy is limited to in-frame clones, with some not included. The table records 9,000 to 13,000 clones, roughly 80% of them present only once. The rearrangement links TRBV29-1 to TRBJ2-5; D is perhaps TRBD1 (5 bases). Sequenced sample: CD8+ T cells sorted from blood. The TCR was taken from an adult with rheumatoid arthritis. DNA for the CDR3: TGCAGCGTTGCCTGGACACCGCAAGAGACCCAGTACTTC. Amino acid sequence: CSVAWTPQETQYF.